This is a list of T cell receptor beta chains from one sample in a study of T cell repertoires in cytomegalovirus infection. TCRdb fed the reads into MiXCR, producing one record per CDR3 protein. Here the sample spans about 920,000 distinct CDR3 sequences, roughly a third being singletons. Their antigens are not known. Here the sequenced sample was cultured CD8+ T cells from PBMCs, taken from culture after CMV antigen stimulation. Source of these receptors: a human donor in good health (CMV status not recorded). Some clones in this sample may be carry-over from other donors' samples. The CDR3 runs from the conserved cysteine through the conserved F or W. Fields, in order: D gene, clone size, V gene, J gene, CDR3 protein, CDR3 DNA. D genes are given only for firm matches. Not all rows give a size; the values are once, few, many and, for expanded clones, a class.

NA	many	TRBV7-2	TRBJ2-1	CASSLGQRNNEQFF	TGTGCCAGCAGCTTAGGACAGAGAAACAATGAGCAGTTCTTC
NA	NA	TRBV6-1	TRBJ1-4	CASSEDPLSGYYRVNEKLFF	TGTGCCAGCAGTGAAGATCCTCTCTCGGGGTATTACAGGGTTAATGAAAAACTGTTTTTT
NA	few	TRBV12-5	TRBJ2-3	CASEGGWSDTQYF	TGTGCTAGTGAGGGGGGCTGGTCAGATACGCAGTATTTT
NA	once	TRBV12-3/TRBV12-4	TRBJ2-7	CASSFGPGFEQYF	TGTGCCAGCAGTTTTGGGCCCGGATTCGAGCAGTACTTC
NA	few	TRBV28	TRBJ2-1	CASSSRGFDEQFF	TGTGCCAGCAGTTCCAGGGGTTTCGATGAGCAGTTCTTC
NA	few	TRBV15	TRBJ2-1	CATSRDGDSGEQFF	TGTGCCACCAGCAGAGATGGCGACAGTGGCGAGCAGTTCTTC
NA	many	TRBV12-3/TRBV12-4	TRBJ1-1	CASSWTAMNTEAFF	TGTGCCAGCAGTTGGACAGCTATGAACACTGAAGCTTTCTTT
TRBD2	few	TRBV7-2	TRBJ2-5	CASSYIAGAFQETQYF	TGTGCCAGCAGCTACATAGCGGGGGCCTTCCAAGAGACCCAGTACTTC
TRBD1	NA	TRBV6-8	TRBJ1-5	CASSSGQGKQPQHF	TGTGCCAGCAGCTCAGGACAGGGTAAGCAGCCCCAGCATTTT
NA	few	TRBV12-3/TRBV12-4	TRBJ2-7	CASSFRGPATYEQYF	TGTGCCAGCAGTTTTAGGGGACCTGCTACCTACGAGCAGTACTTC
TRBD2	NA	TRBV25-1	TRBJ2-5	CASSDWGLAAQETQYF	TGTGCCAGCAGTGATTGGGGACTAGCGGCACAAGAGACCCAGTACTTC
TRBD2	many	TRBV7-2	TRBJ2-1	CASSLALLAGGDEQFF	TGTGCCAGCAGCTTAGCCCTGCTAGCGGGGGGGGATGAGCAGTTCTTC
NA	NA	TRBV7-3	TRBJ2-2	CASSLIGETGELFF	TGTGCCAGCAGCTTAATCGGGGAGACCGGGGAGCTGTTTTTT
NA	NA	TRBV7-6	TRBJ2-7	CASSRNRTSWHEQYF	TGTGCCAGCAGCCGAAATCGGACGTCCTGGCACGAGCAGTACTTC
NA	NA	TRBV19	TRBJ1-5	CAGSTPSVSNQPQHF	TGTGCCGGTAGTACCCCGAGTGTTAGCAATCAGCCCCAGCATTTT
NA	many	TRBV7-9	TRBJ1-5	CASSSQGQPQHF	TGTGCCAGCAGCTCTCAGGGTCAGCCCCAGCATTTT
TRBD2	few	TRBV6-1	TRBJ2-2	CASGSGGDFRRELFF	TGTGCCAGCGGTAGCGGGGGGGACTTCAGAAGGGAGCTGTTTTTT
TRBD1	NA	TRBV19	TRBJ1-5	CASSSRVGGVQPQHF	TGTGCCAGTAGTAGCAGGGTAGGGGGCGTTCAGCCCCAGCATTTT
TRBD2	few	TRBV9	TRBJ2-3	CASSVARGVGTDTQYF	TGTGCCAGCAGCGTGGCCCGGGGGGTTGGCACAGATACGCAGTATTTT
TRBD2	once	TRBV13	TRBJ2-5	CASSLVGTSVKTQYF	TGTGCCAGCAGCTTAGTTGGGACTAGCGTGAAGACCCAGTACTTC
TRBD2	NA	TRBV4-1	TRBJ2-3	CASSHLGAREDTDTQYF	TGCGCCAGCAGCCACCTAGGGGCGCGGGAGGACACAGATACGCAGTATTTT
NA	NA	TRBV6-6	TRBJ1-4	CASSYLDPSAYNEKLFF	TGTGCCAGCAGTTACTTGGACCCCTCCGCCTATAATGAAAAACTGTTTTTT
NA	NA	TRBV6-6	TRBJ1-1	CASSYSSGLGMNTEAFF	TGTGCCAGCAGTTACTCGTCGGGGTTGGGAATGAACACTGAAGCTTTCTTT
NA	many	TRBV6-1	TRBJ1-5	CASSERLGESYSNQPQHF	TGTGCCAGCAGTGAACGCCTTGGGGAGTCTTATAGCAATCAGCCCCAGCATTTT
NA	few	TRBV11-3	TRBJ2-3	CASSPTATDTQYF	TGTGCCAGCAGCCCCACTGCAACAGATACGCAGTATTTT
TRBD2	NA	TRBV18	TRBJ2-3	CASSPGPGLAGAVTTDTQYF	TGTGCCAGCTCACCTGGACCGGGACTAGCGGGGGCGGTCACCACAGATACGCAGTATTTT